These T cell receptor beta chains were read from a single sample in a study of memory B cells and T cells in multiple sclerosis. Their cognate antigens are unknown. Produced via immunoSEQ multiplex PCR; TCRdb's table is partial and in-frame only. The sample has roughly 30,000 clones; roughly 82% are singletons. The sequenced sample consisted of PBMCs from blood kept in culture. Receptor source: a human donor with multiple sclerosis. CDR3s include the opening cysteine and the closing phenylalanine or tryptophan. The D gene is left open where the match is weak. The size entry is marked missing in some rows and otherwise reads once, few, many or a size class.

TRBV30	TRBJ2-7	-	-	CAWSGATYEQYF	TGTGCCTGGAGTGGGGCCACCTACGAGCAGTACTTC
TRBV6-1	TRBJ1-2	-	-	CASSDMQGYGYTF	TGTGCCAGCAGTGATATGCAGGGGTATGGCTACACCTTC
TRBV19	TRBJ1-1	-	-	CASSITSTVLGGEAFF	TGTGCCAGTAGTATAACATCGACGGTCCTGGGAGGGGAAGCTTTCTTT
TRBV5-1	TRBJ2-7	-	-	CASAGTGNYEQYF	TGCGCCAGCGCCGGGACGGGAAACTACGAGCAGTACTTC
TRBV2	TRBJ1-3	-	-	CASSTRGQQSSGNTIYF	TGTGCCAGCAGTACCCGGGGGCAGCAGAGCTCTGGAAACACCATATATTTT
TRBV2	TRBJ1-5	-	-	CASSDTRGQINQPQHF	TGTGCCAGCAGTGATACTCGGGGGCAGATCAATCAGCCCCAGCATTTT
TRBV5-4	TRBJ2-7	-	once	CASNPSGPSSYEQYF	TGTGCCAGCAACCCGAGCGGGCCTAGCTCCTACGAGCAGTACTTC
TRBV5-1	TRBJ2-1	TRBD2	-	CASSAGLAGTYNEQFF	TGCGCCAGCAGCGCGGGACTAGCGGGAACCTACAATGAGCAGTTCTTC
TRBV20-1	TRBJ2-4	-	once	CSARGNIQYF	TGCAGTGCTAGGGGGAACATTCAGTACTTC
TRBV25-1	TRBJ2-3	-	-	CASSVGPTDTQYF	TGTGCCAGCAGTGTGGGACCCACAGATACGCAGTATTTT
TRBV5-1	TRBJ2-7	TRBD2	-	CASSSPGLAGEEQYF	TGCGCCAGCAGCAGTCCGGGACTAGCGGGAGAGGAGCAGTACTTC
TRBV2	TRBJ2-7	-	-	CASSEALTEIAYEQYF	TGTGCCAGCAGTGAAGCGCTGACAGAGATTGCCTACGAGCAGTACTTC
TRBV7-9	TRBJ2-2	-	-	CASSPLLARNTGELFF	TGTGCCAGCAGCCCACTCCTAGCGCGCAACACCGGGGAGCTGTTTTTT
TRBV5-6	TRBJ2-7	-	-	CASSSGEYVQYF	TGTGCCAGCAGCTCGGGGGAGTACGTGCAGTACTTC
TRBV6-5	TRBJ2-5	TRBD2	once	CASTRGTSGLETQYF	TGTGCCAGCACCCGAGGCACTAGCGGTTTGGAGACCCAGTACTTC
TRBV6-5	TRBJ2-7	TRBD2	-	CASSYSTSASYEQYF	TGTGCCAGCAGTTACAGCACTAGCGCTTCCTACGAGCAGTACTTC
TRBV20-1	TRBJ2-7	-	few	CSARLTHEQYF	TGCAGTGCTCGCCTAACTCACGAGCAGTACTTC
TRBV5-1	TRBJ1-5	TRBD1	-	CASSLTGDGQPQHF	TGCGCCAGCAGCTTAACAGGGGATGGTCAGCCCCAGCATTTT
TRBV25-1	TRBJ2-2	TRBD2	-	CASSRGGEVGELFF	TGTGCCAGCAGTCGGGGGGGAGAGGTCGGGGAGCTGTTTTTT
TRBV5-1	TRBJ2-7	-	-	CASSLTKPSDEQYF	TGCGCCAGCAGCTTGACGAAGCCGTCGGACGAGCAGTACTTC
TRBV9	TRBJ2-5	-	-	CASSAWGVGETQYF	TGTGCCAGCAGCGCCTGGGGGGTTGGGGAGACCCAGTACTTC
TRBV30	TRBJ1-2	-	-	CAWGRQGDYGYTF	TGTGCCTGGGGGAGGCAGGGAGATTATGGCTACACCTTC
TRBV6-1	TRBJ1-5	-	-	CASEAGNQPQHF	TGTGCCAGCGAGGCTGGCAATCAGCCCCAGCATTTT